The entry that follows covers one T cell receptor (beta chain) sequence. What it binds is not known. The data originate from a study of cytomegalovirus exposure and HLA in healthy donors. On the study more broadly: In terms of ancestry, the Caucasian-associated cluster contained around 79% of the roughly 400 genotyped donors.

The study's findings and limits: Across donors, most TCRs were seen rarely, yet some public ones were widespread. The study labeled around 160 TCR beta chains cytomegalovirus-associated.

PCR amplification relied on 60 Vbeta primers (plus 13 Jbeta primers). Produced via immunoSEQ multiplex PCR; TCRdb's table is partial and in-frame only. The sample has some 190,000 clones; 80% are singletons. V was pared by 1 base and J by 2 bases, with 2 bases of the junction left unmatched. Germline V lookup: CDR1 SGHTA, CDR2 FQGNSA. The CDR3 runs 16 residues. V gene TRBV7-2 combines with J gene TRBJ2-5; 12 bases line up with TRBD2. The TCR comes from a woman aged 25 to 45 in good health and CMV-seronegative. Sequenced input: PBMCs. The CDR3 DNA reads as TGTGCCAGCAGCTTAGTAGGACTAGCGGGGCAAGAGACCCAGTACTTC. It is translated as CASSLVGLAGQETQYF.